These 26 T cell receptor beta chains were all obtained from the same sample, sequenced in a study of CD8 T cells in Susac syndrome (dated by TCRdb to about 2019). The library relied on the immunoSEQ multiplex PCR assay. RNA was extracted using the RNeasy kit, and roughly 0.45 to 1 ug of the RNA was reverse transcribed with random hexamers. In TCRdb, the public reads were trimmed at Q25 with fastp and aligned with MiXCR, with productive beta chains retained. CDR3 protein duplicates are merged, each entry listing the most common genes and DNA. For this sample the table gives over 95,000 distinct CDR3 sequences, of which around 90% were detected only once. The ten largest make up 0.13% to 0.15% of the sample. Sequenced: CD4+ T cells from PBMCs. Receptors originate from a human donor in good health.

The rearrangement joins TRBV3-1 to TRBJ2-2, with D uncertain. Germline CDR1 reads LGHDT; CDR2 reads YNNKEL (reference sequence). The CDR3 is made up of 16 amino acids. V lost 4 bases and J 6 bases, leaving 18 bases between the germline ends. The CDR3 bases are TGTGCCAGCAGCCCCCGAGGAGCGAGAGTCGCCGGGGAGCTGTTTTTT. It specifies CASSPRGARVAGELFF.

The gene calls are TRBV20-1 and TRBJ1-4; TRBD1 aligns across 9 bases. The ends lost 0 bases at V and 7 bases at J; junction bases unmatched: 3. Germline CDR1 is DFQATT and CDR2 is SNEGSKA (reference sequence). There are 14 residues in the CDR3. The CDR3 DNA is TGCAGTGCTAGAGAGGGACAGGGAACTGAAAAACTGTTTTTT. Its protein product is CSAREGQGTEKLFF.

For the CDR3, the DNA is TGTGCCAGCAGCGGCGGGACTAGCGGGGGGGGAGAGACCCAGTACTTC. Translating gives CASSGGTSGGGETQYF. The chain joins TRBV4-2 to TRBJ2-5; 16 bases map to TRBD2. Trimming cost V 5 bases and J 4 bases; bases outside gene matches: 4. The CDR3 runs to 16 residues. The V gene's germline CDR1 is LGHNA and CDR2 YNFKEQ.

This chain joins TRBV4-3 and TRBJ1-2; no definite D call. Germline V gene data show CDR1 as LGHNA and CDR2 as YSLEER. This CDR3 is built from 14 residues. Trimming took off 3 bases at V and 4 bases at J, with 12 bases between the two ends. The CDR3 sequence: CASSQEDQVYGYTF. The CDR3, as DNA: TGCGCCAGCAGCCAGGAGGATCAAGTCTATGGCTACACCTTC.

This clonotype came up a few times. The chain couples TRBV4-1 to TRBJ2-4; the D is unclear. The CDR3 length is 13 residues. With 0 bases removed from V and 8 bases from J, the gap between germline ends came to 8 bases. Germline V gene sequence: CDR1 MGHRA, CDR2 YSYEKL. CDR3 in DNA: TGCGCCAGCAGCCAAGAGGACCGGGACATTCAGTACTTC. Residues: CASSQEDRDIQYF.

V is TRBV6-1 and J is TRBJ2-5; 9 bases fit TRBD2. The V and J ends lost 3 bases and 1 base, in that order; junction bases with no gene match: 3. The CDR3 has 15 residues. CDR1 is MNHNS and CDR2 is SASEGT in the germline V gene. The CDR3 region has the DNA TGTGCCAGCAGTGAGATGACTAGCGGCCAAGAGACCCAGTACTTC. This encodes CASSEMTSGQETQYF.

This chain links TRBV7-3 with TRBJ2-7, with a weak D call TRBD2 (5 bases). With 2 bases removed from V and 7 bases from J, the gap between germline ends came to 15 bases. This CDR3 comprises 14 residues. Looked up from germline, CDR1 is SGHTA and CDR2 is FQGTGA. CDR3 sequence (DNA): TGTGCCAGCAGCTTAGAGCGCGGGTCACGGGAGCAGTACTTC. This translates into CASSLERGSREQYF.

The chain carries TRBV12-5 and TRBJ1-1; TRBD1 matches at 9 bases. The V gene end was trimmed by 3 bases and the J gene end by 10 bases; junction bases not matched to a gene: 9. The CDR3 covers 14 residues. The germline V gene has CDR1 LGHNT and CDR2 FRNRAP. CDR3 amino acids: CASGLGTGSLGAFF. CDR3 nucleotides: TGTGCTAGTGGTTTAGGGACAGGGTCCCTGGGAGCTTTCTTT.

The chain has TRBV10-1 and TRBJ2-7; D unresolved. Germline-derived CDR1 and CDR2 are WNHNN and SYGVQD (reference sequence). V lost 6 bases and J lost 3, with 12 bases in between. The CDR3 has 13 residues. CDR3 DNA: TGCGCCAGCAGGGAGAGAACCTACTACGAGCAGTACTTC. It codes for CASRERTYYEQYF.

The rearrangement joins TRBV4-3 to TRBJ1-2; TRBD1 matches 10 bases. CDR1 is LGHNA, CDR2 YSLEER, per germline. The CDR3 has 17 amino acids. The junction had 9 bases not matched to a gene; V was cut back by 1 base and J by 4 bases. The CDR3 nucleotides are TGCGCCAGCAGCCAAGTGGGACAGGGGATTAAGGTCTATGGCTACACCTTC. Its translation is CASSQVGQGIKVYGYTF.

The genes are TRBV6-2 or TRBV6-3 and TRBJ2-7; 9 bases fit TRBD2. V shed 6 bases, J shed 0 bases, and the junction held 12 bases outside the gene matches. CDR3 length: 17 amino acids. Germline loops: CDR1 MNHEY, CDR2 SVGEGT. CDR3 amino acids: CASSSLTGTSSSYEQYF. The CDR3 DNA is TGTGCCAGCAGCTCCCTAACCGGGACTAGCAGCTCCTACGAGCAGTACTTC.

The CDR3 reads CSVEHPTPLGQGNYGYTF. DNA for the CDR3: TGCAGCGTTGAACACCCTACACCGCTAGGACAGGGTAACTATGGCTACACCTTC. The chain is built from TRBV29-1 and TRBJ1-2; 8 bases line up with TRBD1. CDR1 and CDR2 (germline): SQVTM, ANQGSEA. V lost 2 bases to trimming and J lost 1 base; unmatched junction nucleotides: 15. The CDR3 has 18 amino acids.

V usage is TRBV20-1 and J usage is TRBJ1-1; D gene ambiguous. Looked up from germline, CDR1 is DFQATT and CDR2 is SNEGSKA (reference sequence). The CDR3 loop spans 13 amino acids. Trimming took 5 bases from V and 2 from J, leaving 12 bases between them. The CDR3 region is CSASQFSNTEAFF. CDR3 DNA sequence: TGCAGTGCTTCCCAGTTTTCTAACACTGAAGCTTTCTTT.

The rearrangement joins TRBV29-1 to TRBJ1-1, with 11 bases matching TRBD1. The germline gives CDR1 SQVTM, CDR2 ANQGSEA. With 6 bases clipped from V and 1 base from J, the junction kept 1 base outside the gene matches. The CDR3 has 13 residues. CDR3 sequence: CSVGQGANTEAFF. Here the CDR3 DNA reads TGCAGCGTCGGACAGGGGGCGAACACTGAAGCTTTCTTT.

This CDR3 is CAWRKREDGETQYF. Here the CDR3 DNA reads TGTGCCTGGAGGAAGCGGGAGGATGGGGAGACCCAGTACTTC. The chain is built from TRBV30 and TRBJ2-5, with 9 positions matching TRBD2. V shed 3 bases and J 5 bases; nucleotides not matched to a gene: 7. Germline lookup yields CDR1 GTSNPN and CDR2 SVGIG (reference sequence). This CDR3 spans 14 amino acids.

This chain uses TRBV4-3 with TRBJ2-1, with 7 nucleotides matching TRBD2. Germline V CDR1 and CDR2: LGHNA, YSLEER. The CDR3 is 16 residues long. The ends lost 3 bases at V and 4 bases at J; junction bases unmatched: 9. The CDR3 coding sequence is TGCGCCAGCAGCCAGGATCGGACTAGATTATACAATGAGCAGTTCTTC. Encoded protein: CASSQDRTRLYNEQFF.

This clonotype was picked up one time. J is TRBJ2-5 and V is TRBV5-4, with unresolved D. This CDR3 spans 13 amino acids. Germline values: CDR1 SGHNT, CDR2 YYREEE (reference sequence). V gave up 0 bases and J gave up 2 bases, with 5 bases separating them. This CDR3 is CASSLEDQETQYF. In DNA, the CDR3 is TGTGCCAGCAGCTTGGAAGATCAAGAGACCCAGTACTTC.

The V gene is TRBV7-3, the J gene TRBJ1-3; D is possibly TRBD1 (5 bases). Trimming cost V 2 bases and J 4 bases, with 12 bases left between them. This CDR3 region has 15 residues. Per the germline V gene, CDR1 is SGHTA and CDR2 is FQGTGA. This chain's CDR3 is CASSLESGTGNTIYF. In DNA, the CDR3 is TGTGCCAGCAGCTTAGAGTCAGGGACCGGAAACACCATATATTTT.

The rearrangement joins TRBV18 to TRBJ1-5; D is undetermined. The CDR3 is 13 residues long. The V gene lost 3 bases and the J gene lost 3 bases, with 6 bases spanning the gap. The germline CDR1 and CDR2 sequences are KGHSH and LQKENI. The CDR3 loop reads CASSPQPNQPQHF. The CDR3, as DNA: TGTGCCAGCTCACCTCAACCCAATCAGCCCCAGCATTTT.

This chain uses TRBV7-9 with TRBJ2-1, with TRBD2 matching over 8 bases. The CDR3 runs to 14 residues. After removal of 3 bases from V and 4 bases from J, the junction contained 2 bases not matched to a gene. Per the germline V gene, CDR1 is SEHNR and CDR2 is FQNEAQ (reference sequence). CDR3 DNA sequence: TGTGCCAGCAGCTTCCTAGCGGGTTACAATGAGCAGTTCTTC. Its protein is CASSFLAGYNEQFF.

V and J are TRBV29-1 and TRBJ1-1; D not certain. The germline V gene has CDR1 SQVTM and CDR2 ANQGSEA. The CDR3 is 13 amino acids. With 7 bases removed from V and 1 base from J, the gap between germline ends came to 13 bases. CDR3 DNA: TGCAGCGGGACCGGTACCTCGAACACTGAAGCTTTCTTT. Encoded protein: CSGTGTSNTEAFF.

The chain uses TRBV20-1 and TRBJ2-5; 9 bases line up with TRBD2. J was trimmed by 4 bases and V by 6 bases; bases with no gene match: 9. This CDR3 comprises 14 residues. Per germline, CDR1 DFQATT and CDR2 SNEGSKA (reference sequence). The CDR3 protein is CSASSGEAIETQYF. The CDR3 nucleotides read TGCAGTGCGTCTAGCGGGGAGGCAATAGAGACCCAGTACTTC.

The rearrangement links TRBV13 to TRBJ2-3; a possible D gene is TRBD2 (6 bases). This CDR3 region has 18 residues. CDR1 and CDR2 (germline): PRHDT, FYEKMQ (reference sequence). V was cut by 5 bases and J by 0 bases, with 21 bases left in between. CDR3 sequence (DNA): TGTGCCAGCAGCGGGGACGTTCCGCCCGGACTAAGCACAGATACGCAGTATTTT. The encoded protein is CASSGDVPPGLSTDTQYF.

This chain joins TRBV9 and TRBJ2-2; D may correspond to TRBD1 or TRBD2 (6 bases each). CDR1 is SGDLS and CDR2 is YYNGEE in the germline V gene. With 0 bases removed from V and 2 bases from J, the gap between germline ends came to 17 bases. The CDR3 is made up of 18 amino acids. The CDR3 protein is CASSVAGGQGGNTGELFF. DNA of the CDR3: TGTGCCAGCAGCGTAGCTGGGGGGCAGGGAGGAAACACCGGGGAGCTGTTTTTT.

Comment on this clonotype: One end of the junction does not line up with germline, which may come from a read error. The chain employs TRBV7-7 and TRBJ2-7; possibly TRBD1 for D (6 bases). CDR3 size: 14 residues. Germline CDR1 is SSHAT and CDR2 is FNYEAQ (reference sequence). The CDR3 is CASSLEARGSEQYF. The CDR3 nucleotides are TGTGCTAGCAGCTTAGAAGCCAGGGGATCCGAGCAGTACTTC.

This clonotype has only one observation. CDR3 coding DNA: TGTGCCAGCAGCTTAGTCAGTTTTGAGAAGATCACTGAAGCTTTCTTT. It encodes CASSLVSFEKITEAFF. The chain has TRBV7-2 and TRBJ1-1; no reliable D call. This CDR3 comprises 16 residues. V lost 1 base to trimming and J lost 4 bases, with 16 bases between them. Germline V lookup: CDR1 SGHTA, CDR2 FQGNSA.